These 24 T cell receptor beta chains originate from one sample sequenced in a study of PD-L1 blockade in urothelial cancer. Here immunoSEQ multiplex PCR was the method, and the copy in TCRdb shows in-frame clones only, minus some. Of about 14,000 clones listed, around nine tenths are singletons. Sequencing used PBMCs, obtained around atezolizumab (anti-PD-L1) treatment. The receptors originated from a man aged 65 to 85 with urothelial cancer.

The table lists this clone with a count of one. The rearrangement uses TRBV27 and TRBJ2-1, with 10 bases lining up with TRBD1. J gave up 2 bases and V 5 bases, and 3 bases lay outside the gene matches. CDR3 length: 15 residues. CDR1 MNHEY and CDR2 SMNVEV come from the germline V gene (reference sequence). In DNA form, the CDR3 reads TGTGCCAGCAGTCCTGGACAGGGGGCCTACAATGAGCAGTTCTTC. Encoded protein: CASSPGQGAYNEQFF.

The gene calls are TRBV28 and TRBJ1-1, with TRBD1 as a possible D gene (6 bases). The CDR3 extends over 16 amino acids. Germline CDR1 reads MDHEN; CDR2 reads SYDVKM. Trimming left V 10 bases short and J 0 bases short, with 21 bases between. As DNA, the CDR3 is TGTGCCACCCTGGAGGCCAGGGGAACTGTGAACACTGAAGCTTTCTTT. It encodes CATLEARGTVNTEAFF.

The CDR3 coding sequence is TGCGCCAGCAGCTCTCAGGGTGGAGGGACCGGGGAGCTGTTTTTT. This translates into CASSSQGGGTGELFF. V is TRBV5-1 and J is TRBJ2-2, with D possibly TRBD2 on 6 matching bases. This CDR3 spans 15 amino acids. Germline V gives CDR1 SGHRS, CDR2 YFSETQ. Trimming shortened V by 3 bases and J by 5 bases, and 14 bases separated the two germline ends.

This chain links TRBV7-9 with TRBJ1-6; maybe TRBD1 (5 bases). The CDR3 spans 15 residues. Trimming took off 6 bases at V and 7 bases at J, with 16 bases between the two ends. Germline loops: CDR1 SEHNR, CDR2 FQNEAQ (reference sequence). Written as DNA, the CDR3 is TGTGCCAGCAGAGTTTATGGGGCAGGCAATTCACCCCTCCACTTT. Its protein is CASRVYGAGNSPLHF.

The chain is built from TRBV13 and TRBJ2-6, with 9 bases that match TRBD1. Germline values: CDR1 PRHDT, CDR2 FYEKMQ (reference sequence). The CDR3 runs to 18 residues. The junction had 6 bases not matched to a gene; V was cut back by 3 bases and J by 0 bases. The CDR3 nucleotides are TGTGCCAGCAGCTTGGGACAGGGCCCAAGCTCTGGGGCCAACGTCCTGACTTTC. This encodes CASSLGQGPSSGANVLTF.

The CDR3 bases are TGTGCCAGTAGTATATCGGTCTCCTATGGCTACACCTTC. Protein product: CASSISVSYGYTF. This rearrangement joins TRBV19 to TRBJ1-2; D is ambiguous. Trimming took 2 bases from V and 4 from J, leaving 8 bases between them. From germline, CDR1 is LNHDA and CDR2 SQIVND (reference sequence). CDR3 length: 13 amino acids.

This chain joins TRBV2 and TRBJ1-6, with 7 bases lining up with TRBD1. V gave up 7 bases and J gave up 6 bases; unmatched junction bases: 3. The CDR3 length is 13 residues. CDR1 and CDR2 (germline): SNHLY, FYNNEI. The CDR3 nucleotides read TGTGCCAGCAAGGGACAGAGTAATTCACCCCTCCACTTT. Protein sequence: CASKGQSNSPLHF.

The gene calls are TRBV5-1 and TRBJ1-1; D is unresolved. Germline assignment: CDR1 SGHRS and CDR2 YFSETQ. With 2 bases removed from V and 5 bases from J, the gap between germline ends came to 13 bases. The CDR3 has 14 residues. CDR3 nucleotides: TGCGCCAGCAGCTTAGTCAGCGATAGAACTGAAGCTTTCTTT. This translates into CASSLVSDRTEAFF. Full variable domain (rest looked up from reference TRBV5-1 and TRBJ1-1): KAGVTQTPRYLIKTRGQQVTLSCSPISGHRSVSWYQQTPGQGLQFLFEYFSETQRNKGNFPGRFSGRQFSNSRSEMNVSTLELGDSALYLCASSLVSDRTEAFFGQGTRLTVV.

The rearrangement links TRBV5-5 to TRBJ1-5; D is perhaps TRBD1 (6 bases). Germline CDR1 reads SGHKS; CDR2 reads YYEKEE (reference sequence). The CDR3 length is 16 residues. V lost 4 bases and J 3 bases, leaving 17 bases between the germline ends. The CDR3 reads CASSPAAGQVNQPQHF. For the CDR3, the DNA is TGTGCCAGCAGCCCGGCAGCGGGACAAGTCAATCAGCCCCAGCATTTT.

The chain joins TRBV5-6 to TRBJ2-4; no definite D call. Germline CDR1 is SGHDT and CDR2 is YYEEEE. Trimming removed 1 base from V and 0 bases from J, with 8 bases in between. CDR3 length: 15 residues. The DNA for the CDR3 is TGTGCCAGCAGCTTGTGGAGACTAGCCAAAAACATTCAGTACTTC. It translates to CASSLWRLAKNIQYF.

The V and J genes are TRBV6-1 and TRBJ1-5, with 7 bases identical to TRBD1. CDR1 MNHNS and CDR2 SASEGT come from the germline V gene. The CDR3 is made up of 15 amino acids. The V and J ends lost 5 bases and 3 bases, in that order; junction bases with no gene match: 7. As DNA, the CDR3 is TGTGCCAGCAGTACCCAGACAGGGAACAATCAGCCCCAGCATTTT. Residues: CASSTQTGNNQPQHF.

This chain uses TRBV11-3 with TRBJ2-2, with D hard to call. The CDR3 sequence is 12 residues long. Germline loops: CDR1 SGHNT, CDR2 YENEEA. Trimming stripped 5 bases from V and 3 bases from J, with 4 bases between. The CDR3 DNA reads TGTGCCAGCAGCCCTTACACCGGGGAGCTGTTTTTT. This sequence encodes CASSPYTGELFF.

The chain combines TRBV5-4 with TRBJ2-5, with D maybe TRBD2 (6 bases). Germline V gives CDR1 SGHNT, CDR2 YYREEE (reference sequence). The CDR3 loop spans 14 amino acids. Deletions cut 0 bases from V and 5 bases from J, with 11 bases between. CDR3 nucleotide sequence: TGTGCCAGCAGCTTGGCTGGGGCGGGGGAGACCCAGTACTTC. The encoded protein is CASSLAGAGETQYF.

This chain joins TRBV5-5 and TRBJ1-6, with a tentative D call TRBD1 (6 bases). The V gene lost 4 bases and the J gene lost 10 bases, with 21 bases spanning the gap. The CDR3 loop spans 16 amino acids. Germline CDR1 SGHKS, CDR2 YYEKEE (reference sequence). This chain's CDR3 is CASSRGAKQGWSPLHF. Here the CDR3 DNA reads TGTGCCAGCAGCCGGGGGGCTAAGCAGGGTTGGTCACCCCTCCACTTT.

This chain links TRBV28 with TRBJ1-2; D call uncertain. V lost 4 bases, J lost 6 bases, and 12 bases lay in between. Germline V lookup: CDR1 MDHEN, CDR2 SYDVKM. This CDR3 comprises 13 residues. In nucleotides, the CDR3 is TGTGCCAGCAGTTATTTTCAGACAAATGGCTACACCTTC. It translates to CASSYFQTNGYTF.

The V and J genes are TRBV29-1 and TRBJ2-5; maybe TRBD1 (6 bases). The V end lost 4 bases, the J end lost 2 bases, and 11 bases lay between the germline ends. CDR1 is SQVTM and CDR2 is ANQGSEA in the germline V gene. This CDR3 comprises 13 residues. Written as DNA, the CDR3 is TGCAGCGTTGCACAGGGCGCTCAAGAGACCCAGTACTTC. This codes for CSVAQGAQETQYF.

Only one count was recorded for this clone. This rearrangement joins TRBV30 to TRBJ2-3, with D uncertain. V shed 0 bases and J shed 0 bases, with 31 bases lying between them. The CDR3 is 22 amino acids. CDR1 and CDR2 from the germline V gene are GTSNPN and SVGIG (reference sequence). This chain's CDR3 is CAWSVEFFLSPSPYSSTDTQYF. Written as DNA, the CDR3 is TGTGCCTGGAGTGTAGAGTTTTTTCTCTCCCCGTCCCCTTATTCTAGCACAGATACGCAGTATTTT.

V gene TRBV7-9 combines with J gene TRBJ2-7, with 10 nucleotides matching TRBD1. The trim removed 6 bases at V and 1 base at J, leaving 3 bases unmatched. Germline CDR1 and CDR2: SEHNR and FQNEAQ (reference sequence). CDR3 size: 14 residues. CDR3 sequence: CASRVDRGSYEQYF. DNA for the CDR3: TGTGCCAGCAGGGTGGACAGGGGGTCCTACGAGCAGTACTTC. Complete variable domain (other parts from reference TRBV7-9 and TRBJ2-7): DTGVSQNPRHKITKRGQNVTFRCDPISEHNRLYWYRQTLGQGPEFLTYFQNEAQLEKSRLLSDRFSAERPKGSFSTLEIQRTEQGDSAMYLCASRVDRGSYEQYFGPGTRLTVT.

The gene calls are TRBV25-1 and TRBJ1-4; 9 bases are shared with TRBD1. The CDR3 is made up of 14 amino acids. Trimming cost V 6 bases and J 6 bases; bases outside gene matches: 5. From germline, CDR1 is MGHDK and CDR2 SYGVNS. CDR3 bases: TGTGCCAGCAGAGACGGGACAGGGCATGAAAAACTGTTTTTT. It codes for CASRDGTGHEKLFF.

This chain links TRBV19 with TRBJ1-6; D is ambiguous. Per germline, CDR1 LNHDA and CDR2 SQIVND (reference sequence). Trimming cost V 3 bases and J 7 bases, with 13 bases left between them. CDR3 length: 15 amino acids. The CDR3 DNA reads TGTGCCAGTAGTATCCCCGTGAACTTGAATTCACCCCTCCACTTT. Protein: CASSIPVNLNSPLHF.

This clone was counted a few times. The chain recombines TRBV7-2 with TRBJ1-2, with a possible D match to TRBD1 (5 bases). Trimming pared 5 bases from V and 4 bases from J, leaving 17 bases between. The CDR3 totals 15 residues. Per the germline V gene, CDR1 is SGHTA and CDR2 is FQGNSA. In DNA form, the CDR3 reads TGTGCCAGCAGCCACCCGGAGGGGTGGGGCTATGGCTACACCTTC. It yields the protein CASSHPEGWGYGYTF.

The rearrangement links TRBV2 to TRBJ2-5; 9 bases align to TRBD1. CDR1 is SNHLY and CDR2 is FYNNEI in the germline V gene. This CDR3 comprises 14 residues. With V trimmed by 3 bases and J by 4 bases, 3 bases remained unmatched. In DNA, the CDR3 is TGTGCCAGCAGTGATTGGGACAGGGTAGAGACCCAGTACTTC. Protein product: CASSDWDRVETQYF.

The V gene is TRBV28, the J gene TRBJ1-2; weak D call: TRBD1 (5 bases). The V end lost 6 bases, the J end lost 2 bases, and 19 bases lay between the germline ends. CDR3 length equals 16 residues. CDR1 and CDR2 from the germline V gene are MDHEN and SYDVKM. Here the CDR3 DNA reads TGTGCCAGCAGCTTCTGGGAAGGGGACTTAAACTATGGCTACACCTTC. Protein: CASSFWEGDLNYGYTF.

This CDR3 reads CASSLRREVSHNEQFF. The CDR3 region has the DNA TGTGCCAGCAGCTTGCGGAGGGAAGTTTCCCACAATGAGCAGTTCTTC. The chain employs TRBV5-5 and TRBJ2-1; possibly TRBD2 for D (6 bases). The CDR3 runs to 16 residues. The germline V and J ends were trimmed by 1 base and 5 bases, with 16 bases remaining between them. Germline CDR1 and CDR2: SGHKS and YYEKEE (reference sequence).